This TCR beta chain is drawn from a study of shared clonotypes between healthy human individuals. Study context: The cohort comprised a couple of women and a few men. Their ages spanned 18 to 49 years.

The table lists this clone with many counts. This specimen includes other DNA sequences encoding the same CDR3. CD45RA+ naive and CD45RA-negative memory subsets were separated from CD4+ cells. The assay was run at deep level. Generated by immunoSEQ multiplex PCR, the TCRdb table keeps only in-frame clones and is missing some. The sample has some 2.3 million clones, over 85% seen once; the top ten hold under 0.45%. The V gene end was trimmed by 0 bases and the J gene end by 2 bases; junction bases not matched to a gene: 0. This CDR3 region has 14 residues. The germline V gene has CDR1 SGHRS and CDR2 YFSETQ.

The sequencing input was naive CD4+ T cells from PBMCs. Sample subset: CD45RA+ positively selected. This receptor was taken from a man younger than 35 in good health. Some clones in this sample may be carry-over from other donors' samples. The gene calls are TRBV5-1 and TRBJ2-7; 9 nucleotides match TRBD1. This CDR3 reads CASSLGQGAYEQYF. Here the CDR3 DNA reads TGCGCCAGCAGCTTGGGACAGGGGGCCTACGAGCAGTACTTC.